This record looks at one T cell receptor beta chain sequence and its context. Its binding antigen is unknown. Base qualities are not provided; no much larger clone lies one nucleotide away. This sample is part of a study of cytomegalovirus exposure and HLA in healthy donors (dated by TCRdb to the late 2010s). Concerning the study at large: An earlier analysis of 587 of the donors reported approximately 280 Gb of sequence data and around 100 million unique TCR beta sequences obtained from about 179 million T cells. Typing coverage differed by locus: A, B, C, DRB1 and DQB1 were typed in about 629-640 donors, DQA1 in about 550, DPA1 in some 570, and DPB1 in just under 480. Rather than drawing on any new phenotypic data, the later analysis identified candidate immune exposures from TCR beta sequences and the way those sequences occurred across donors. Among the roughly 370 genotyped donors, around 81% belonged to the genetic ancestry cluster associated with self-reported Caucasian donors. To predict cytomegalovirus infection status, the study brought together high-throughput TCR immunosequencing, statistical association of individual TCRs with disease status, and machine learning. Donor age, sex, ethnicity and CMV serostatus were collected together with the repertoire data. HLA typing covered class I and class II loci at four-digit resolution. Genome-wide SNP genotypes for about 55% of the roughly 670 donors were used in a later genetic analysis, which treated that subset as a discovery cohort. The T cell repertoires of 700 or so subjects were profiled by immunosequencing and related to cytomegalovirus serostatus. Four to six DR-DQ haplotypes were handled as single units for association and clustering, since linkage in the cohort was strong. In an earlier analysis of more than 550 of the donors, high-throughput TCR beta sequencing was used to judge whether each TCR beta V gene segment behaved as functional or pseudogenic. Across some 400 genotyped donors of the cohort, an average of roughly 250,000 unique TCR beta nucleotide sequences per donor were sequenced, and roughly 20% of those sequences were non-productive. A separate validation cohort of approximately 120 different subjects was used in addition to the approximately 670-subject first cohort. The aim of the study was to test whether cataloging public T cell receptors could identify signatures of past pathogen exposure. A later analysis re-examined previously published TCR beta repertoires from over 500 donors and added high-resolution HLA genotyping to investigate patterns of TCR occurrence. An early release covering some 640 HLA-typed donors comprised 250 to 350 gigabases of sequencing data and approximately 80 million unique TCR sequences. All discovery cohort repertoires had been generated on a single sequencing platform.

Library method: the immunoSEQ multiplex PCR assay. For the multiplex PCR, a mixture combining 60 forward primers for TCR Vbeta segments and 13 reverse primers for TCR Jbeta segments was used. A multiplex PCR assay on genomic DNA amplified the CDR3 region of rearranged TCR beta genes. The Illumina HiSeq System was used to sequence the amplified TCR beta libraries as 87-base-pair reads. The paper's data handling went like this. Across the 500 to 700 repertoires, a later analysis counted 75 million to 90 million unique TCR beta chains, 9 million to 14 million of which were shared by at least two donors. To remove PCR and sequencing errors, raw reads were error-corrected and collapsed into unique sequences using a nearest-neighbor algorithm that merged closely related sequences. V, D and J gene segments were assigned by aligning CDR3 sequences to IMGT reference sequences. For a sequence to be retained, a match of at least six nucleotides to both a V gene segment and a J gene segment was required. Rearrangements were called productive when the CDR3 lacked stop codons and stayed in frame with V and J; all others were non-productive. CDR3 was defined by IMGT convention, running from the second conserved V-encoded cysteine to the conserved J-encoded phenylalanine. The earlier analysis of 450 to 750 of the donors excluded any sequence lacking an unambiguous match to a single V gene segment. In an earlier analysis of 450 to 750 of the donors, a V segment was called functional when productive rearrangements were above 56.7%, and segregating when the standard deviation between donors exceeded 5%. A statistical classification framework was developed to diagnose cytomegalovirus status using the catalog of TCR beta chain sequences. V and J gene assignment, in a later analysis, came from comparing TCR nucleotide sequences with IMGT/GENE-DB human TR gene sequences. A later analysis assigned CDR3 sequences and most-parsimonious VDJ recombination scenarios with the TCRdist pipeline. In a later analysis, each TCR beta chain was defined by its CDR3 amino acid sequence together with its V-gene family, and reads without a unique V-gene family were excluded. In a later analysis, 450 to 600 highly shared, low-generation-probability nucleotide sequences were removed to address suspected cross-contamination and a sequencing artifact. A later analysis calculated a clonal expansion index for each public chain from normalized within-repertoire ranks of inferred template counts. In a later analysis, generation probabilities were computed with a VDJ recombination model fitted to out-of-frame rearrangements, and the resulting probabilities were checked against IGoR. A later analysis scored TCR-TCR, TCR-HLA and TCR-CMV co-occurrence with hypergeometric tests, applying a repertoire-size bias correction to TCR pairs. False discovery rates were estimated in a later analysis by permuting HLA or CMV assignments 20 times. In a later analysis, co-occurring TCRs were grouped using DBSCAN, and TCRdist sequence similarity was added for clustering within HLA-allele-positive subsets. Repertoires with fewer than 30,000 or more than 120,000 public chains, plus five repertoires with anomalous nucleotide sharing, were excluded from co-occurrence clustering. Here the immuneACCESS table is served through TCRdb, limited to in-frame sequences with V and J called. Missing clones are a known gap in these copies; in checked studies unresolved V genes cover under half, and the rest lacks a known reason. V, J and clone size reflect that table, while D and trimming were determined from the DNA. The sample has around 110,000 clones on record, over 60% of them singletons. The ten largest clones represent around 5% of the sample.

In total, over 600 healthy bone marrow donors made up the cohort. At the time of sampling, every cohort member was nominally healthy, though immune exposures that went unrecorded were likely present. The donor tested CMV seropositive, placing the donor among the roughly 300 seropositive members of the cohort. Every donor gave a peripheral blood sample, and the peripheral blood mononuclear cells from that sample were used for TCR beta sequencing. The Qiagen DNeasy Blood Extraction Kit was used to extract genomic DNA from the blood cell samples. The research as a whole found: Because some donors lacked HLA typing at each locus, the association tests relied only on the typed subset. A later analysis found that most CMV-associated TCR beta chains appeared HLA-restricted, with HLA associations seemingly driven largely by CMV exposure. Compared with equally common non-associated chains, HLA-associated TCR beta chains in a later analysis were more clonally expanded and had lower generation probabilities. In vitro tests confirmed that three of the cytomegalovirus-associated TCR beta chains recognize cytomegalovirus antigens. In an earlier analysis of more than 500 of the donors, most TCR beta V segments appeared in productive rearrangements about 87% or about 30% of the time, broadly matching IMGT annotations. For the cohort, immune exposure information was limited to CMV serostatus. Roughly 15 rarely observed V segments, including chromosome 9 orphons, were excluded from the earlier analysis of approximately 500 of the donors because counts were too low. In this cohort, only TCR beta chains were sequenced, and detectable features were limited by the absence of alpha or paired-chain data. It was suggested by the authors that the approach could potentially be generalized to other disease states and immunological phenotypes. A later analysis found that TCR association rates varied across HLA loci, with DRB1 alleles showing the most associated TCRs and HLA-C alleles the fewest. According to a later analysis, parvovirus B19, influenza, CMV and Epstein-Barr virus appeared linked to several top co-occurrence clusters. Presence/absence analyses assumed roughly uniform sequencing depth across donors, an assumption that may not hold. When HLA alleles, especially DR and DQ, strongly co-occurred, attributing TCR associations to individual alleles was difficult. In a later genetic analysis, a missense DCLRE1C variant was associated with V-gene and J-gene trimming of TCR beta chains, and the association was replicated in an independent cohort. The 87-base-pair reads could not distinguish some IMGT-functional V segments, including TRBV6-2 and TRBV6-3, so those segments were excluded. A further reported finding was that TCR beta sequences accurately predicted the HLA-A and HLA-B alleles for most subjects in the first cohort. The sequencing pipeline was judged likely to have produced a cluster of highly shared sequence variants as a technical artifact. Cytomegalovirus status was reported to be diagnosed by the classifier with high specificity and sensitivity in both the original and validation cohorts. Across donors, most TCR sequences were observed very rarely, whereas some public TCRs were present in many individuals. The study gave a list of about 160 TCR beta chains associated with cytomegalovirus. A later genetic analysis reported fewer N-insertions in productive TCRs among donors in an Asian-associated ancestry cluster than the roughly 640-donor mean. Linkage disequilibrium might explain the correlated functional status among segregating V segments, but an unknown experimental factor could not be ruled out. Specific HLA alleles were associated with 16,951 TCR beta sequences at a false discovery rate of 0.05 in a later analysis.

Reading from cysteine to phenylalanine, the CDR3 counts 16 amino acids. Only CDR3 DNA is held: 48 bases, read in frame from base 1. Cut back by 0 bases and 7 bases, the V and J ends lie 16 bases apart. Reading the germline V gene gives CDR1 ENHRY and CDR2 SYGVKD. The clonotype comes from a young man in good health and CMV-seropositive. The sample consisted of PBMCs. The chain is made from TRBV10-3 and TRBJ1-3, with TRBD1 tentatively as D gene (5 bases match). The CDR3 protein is CAISESKEGARNTIYF. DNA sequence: TGTGCCATCAGTGAGTCGAAAGAAGGGGCGCGGAACACCATATATTTT.